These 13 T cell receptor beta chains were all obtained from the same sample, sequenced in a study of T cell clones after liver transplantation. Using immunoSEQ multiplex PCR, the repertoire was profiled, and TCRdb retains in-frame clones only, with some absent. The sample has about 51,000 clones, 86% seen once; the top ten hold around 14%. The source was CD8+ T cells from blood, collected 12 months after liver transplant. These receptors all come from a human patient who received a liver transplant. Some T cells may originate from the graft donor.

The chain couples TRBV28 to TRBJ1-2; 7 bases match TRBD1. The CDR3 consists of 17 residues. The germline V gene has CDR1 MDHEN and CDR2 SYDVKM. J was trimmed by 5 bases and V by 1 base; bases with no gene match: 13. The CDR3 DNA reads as TGTGCCAGCAGTTTATCCCCCTCGACAGGGCCTAGGTATGGCTACACCTTC. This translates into CASSLSPSTGPRYGYTF.

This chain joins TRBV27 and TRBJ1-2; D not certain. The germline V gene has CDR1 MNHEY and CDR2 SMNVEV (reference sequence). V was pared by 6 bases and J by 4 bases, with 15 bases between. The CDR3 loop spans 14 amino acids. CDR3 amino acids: CASSPNGPGYGYTF. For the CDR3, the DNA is TGTGCCAGCAGCCCGAATGGACCGGGCTATGGCTACACCTTC.

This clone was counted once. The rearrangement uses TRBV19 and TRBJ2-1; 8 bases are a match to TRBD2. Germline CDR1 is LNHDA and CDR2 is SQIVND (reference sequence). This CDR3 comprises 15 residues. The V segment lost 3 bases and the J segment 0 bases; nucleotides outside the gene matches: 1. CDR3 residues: CASSMGLGSYNEQFF. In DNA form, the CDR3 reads TGTGCCAGTAGTATGGGACTAGGCTCCTACAATGAGCAGTTCTTC. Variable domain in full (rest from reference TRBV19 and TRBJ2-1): DGGITQSPKYLFRKEGQNVTLSCEQNLNHDAMYWYRQDPGQGLRLIYYSQIVNDFQKGDIAEGYSVSREKKESFPLTVTSAQKNPTAFYLCASSMGLGSYNEQFFGPGTRLTVL.

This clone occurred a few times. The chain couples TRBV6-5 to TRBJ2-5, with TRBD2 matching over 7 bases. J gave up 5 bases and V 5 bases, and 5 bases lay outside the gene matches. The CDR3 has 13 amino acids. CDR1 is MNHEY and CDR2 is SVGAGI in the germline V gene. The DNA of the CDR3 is TGTGCCAGCAGTCCCCTCGGGGGGGAGACCCAGTACTTC. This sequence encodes CASSPLGGETQYF.

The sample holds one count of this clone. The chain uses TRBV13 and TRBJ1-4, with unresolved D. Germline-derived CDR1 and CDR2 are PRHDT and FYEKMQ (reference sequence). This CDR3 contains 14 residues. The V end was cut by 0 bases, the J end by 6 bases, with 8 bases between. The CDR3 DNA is TGTGCCAGCAGCTTAGGCCGGGAGCATGAAAAACTGTTTTTT. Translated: CASSLGREHEKLFF. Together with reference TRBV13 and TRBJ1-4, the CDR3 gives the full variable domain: AAGVIQSPRHLIKEKRETATLKCYPIPRHDTVYWYQQGPGQDPQFLISFYEKMQSDKGSIPDRFSAQQFSDYHSELNMSSLELGDSALYFCASSLGREHEKLFFGSGTQLSVL.

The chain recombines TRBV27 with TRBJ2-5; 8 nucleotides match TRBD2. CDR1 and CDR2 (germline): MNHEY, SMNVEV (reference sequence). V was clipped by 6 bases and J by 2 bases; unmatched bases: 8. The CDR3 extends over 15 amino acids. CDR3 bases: TGTGCCAGCAGACCCGGGACTAGACCTCAAGAGACCCAGTACTTC. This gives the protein CASRPGTRPQETQYF.

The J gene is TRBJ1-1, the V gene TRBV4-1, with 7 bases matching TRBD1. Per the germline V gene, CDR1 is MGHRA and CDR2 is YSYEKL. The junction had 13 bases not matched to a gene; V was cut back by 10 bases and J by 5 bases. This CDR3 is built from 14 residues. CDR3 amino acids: CATQETRGDTEAFF. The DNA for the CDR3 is TGCGCCACCCAAGAGACCAGGGGGGATACTGAAGCTTTCTTT.

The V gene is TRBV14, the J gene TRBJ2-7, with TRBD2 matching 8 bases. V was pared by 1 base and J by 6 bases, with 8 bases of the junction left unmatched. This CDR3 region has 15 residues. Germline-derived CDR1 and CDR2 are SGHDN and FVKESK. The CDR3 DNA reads TGTGCCAGCAGCCAAGTAGGCAGCGGGAGCTCCGAGCAGTACTTC. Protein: CASSQVGSGSSEQYF.

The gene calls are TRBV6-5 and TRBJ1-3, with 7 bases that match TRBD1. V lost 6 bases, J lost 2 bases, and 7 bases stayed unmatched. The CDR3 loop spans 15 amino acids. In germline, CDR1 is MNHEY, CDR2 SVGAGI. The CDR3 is CASRDPGQTGNTIYF. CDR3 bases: TGTGCCAGCAGGGACCCGGGACAGACTGGAAACACCATATATTTT.

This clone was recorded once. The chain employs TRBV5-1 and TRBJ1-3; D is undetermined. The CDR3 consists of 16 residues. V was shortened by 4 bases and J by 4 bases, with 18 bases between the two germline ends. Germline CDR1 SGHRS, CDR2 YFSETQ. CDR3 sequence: CASSLGWAYEGNTIYF. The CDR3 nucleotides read TGCGCCAGCAGCCTCGGGTGGGCTTATGAGGGAAACACCATATATTTT.

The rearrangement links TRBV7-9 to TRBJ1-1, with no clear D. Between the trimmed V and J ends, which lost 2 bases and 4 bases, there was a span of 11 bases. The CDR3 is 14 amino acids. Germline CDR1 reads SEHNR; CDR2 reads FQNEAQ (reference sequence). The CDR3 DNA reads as TGTGCCAGCAGCTTACCTTCGAGGCCCACTGAAGCTTTCTTT. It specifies CASSLPSRPTEAFF.

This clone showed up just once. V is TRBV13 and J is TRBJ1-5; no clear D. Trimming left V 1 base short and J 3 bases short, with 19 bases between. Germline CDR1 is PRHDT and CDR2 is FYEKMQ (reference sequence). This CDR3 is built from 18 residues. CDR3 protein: CASSLASEGSAFNQPQHF. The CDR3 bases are TGTGCCAGCAGCTTAGCTTCGGAGGGTTCGGCCTTCAATCAGCCCCAGCATTTT.

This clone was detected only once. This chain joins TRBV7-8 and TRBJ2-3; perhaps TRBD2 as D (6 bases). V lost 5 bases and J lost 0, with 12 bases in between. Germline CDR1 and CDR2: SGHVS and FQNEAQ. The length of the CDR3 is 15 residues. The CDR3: CASSPPGLSTDTQYF. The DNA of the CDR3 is TGTGCCAGCAGCCCACCGGGACTTAGCACAGATACGCAGTATTTT. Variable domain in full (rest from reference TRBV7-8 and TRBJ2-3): GAGVSQSPRYKVAKRGQDVALRCDPISGHVSLFWYQQALGQGPEFLTYFQNEAQLDKSGLPSDRFFAERPEGSVSTLKIQRTQQEDSAVYLCASSPPGLSTDTQYFGPGTRLTVL.